These T cell receptor beta chains were read from a single sample in a study of T cells in Graves' hyperthyroidism and ophthalmopathy. Using its own MiXCR run on the multiplex PCR reads, TCRdb lists one record per CDR3 protein. The sample lists about 410,000 distinct CDR3 sequences, roughly 14% occurring once. Input material: blood. The receptors were gathered from a young woman with Graves' ophthalmopathy. Both conserved end residues are part of each CDR3. D genes are given only for firm matches. The size of a clone is reported for some rows only, either as once, few or many, or as a class for expanded clones.

J: TRBJ1-2
size: many
D: .
length: 15
V: TRBV11-2
CDR3: CASSLAQGGSSGYTF
DNA: TGTGCCAGCAGCTTAGCTCAGGGAGGTAGCTCCGGCTACACCTTC

J: TRBJ1-4
size: many
D: .
length: 16
V: TRBV12-3/TRBV12-4
CDR3: CASSRARREGNEKLFF
DNA: TGTGCCAGCAGTCGCGCCCGACGGGAAGGTAATGAAAAACTGTTTTTT

J: TRBJ1-2
size: many
D: .
length: 13
V: TRBV5-6
CDR3: CASRPQGRRGYTF
DNA: TGTGCCAGCAGGCCTCAGGGACGTCGTGGCTACACCTTC

J: TRBJ1-1
size: .
D: .
length: 13
V: TRBV6-1
CDR3: CASSGVGFTEAFF
DNA: TGTGCCAGCAGCGGGGTGGGGTTCACTGAAGCTTTCTTT

J: TRBJ2-5
size: .
D: TRBD1
length: 15
V: TRBV10-2
CDR3: CASSDRDRGQETQYF
DNA: TGCGCCAGCAGTGATAGGGACAGGGGACAAGAGACCCAGTACTTC

J: TRBJ1-1
size: .
D: .
length: 16
V: TRBV12-3/TRBV12-4
CDR3: CASSAPAGRLNTEAFF
DNA: TGTGCCAGCAGTGCCCCAGCAGGCCGGCTGAACACTGAAGCTTTCTTT

J: TRBJ2-2
size: many
D: TRBD1
length: 15
V: TRBV18
CDR3: CASSQGQANTGELFF
DNA: TGTGCCAGCTCACAGGGACAGGCGAACACCGGGGAGCTGTTTTTT

J: TRBJ2-7
size: many
D: TRBD1
length: 16
V: TRBV2
CDR3: CASSGGNRGRTYEQYF
DNA: TGTGCCAGCAGCGGGGGTAACAGGGGGCGCACCTACGAGCAGTACTTC

J: TRBJ2-2
size: few
D: .
length: 16
V: TRBV7-3
CDR3: CASSLIGHENTGELFF
DNA: TGTGCCAGCAGCTTAATAGGCCACGAGAACACCGGGGAGCTGTTTTTT

J: TRBJ2-1
size: many
D: .
length: 15
V: TRBV6-6
CDR3: CASSYLSAPNNEQFF
DNA: TGTGCCAGCAGTTACTTAAGCGCTCCCAACAATGAGCAGTTCTTC

J: TRBJ1-2
size: many
D: TRBD1
length: 14
V: TRBV20-1
CDR3: CSARDSGQVDGYTF
DNA: TGCAGTGCTAGAGATTCCGGACAGGTCGATGGCTACACCTTC

J: TRBJ1-1
size: .
D: .
length: 13
V: TRBV5-5
CDR3: CASSLDWYTEAFF
DNA: TGTGCCAGCAGCTTGGACTGGTACACTGAAGCTTTCTTT

J: TRBJ2-3
size: .
D: .
length: 15
V: TRBV25-1
CDR3: CASSHRKTGVNTQYF
DNA: TGTGCCAGCAGTCATAGGAAGACGGGGGTGAATACGCAGTATTTT

J: TRBJ2-1
size: .
D: .
length: 11
V: TRBV11-1
CDR3: CASSFDRSQFF
DNA: TGTGCCAGCAGCTTTGACAGGTCGCAGTTCTTC

J: TRBJ2-2
size: many
D: .
length: 18
V: TRBV6-6
CDR3: CASSYSIIDKLGTGELFF
DNA: TGTGCCAGCAGTTACTCGATTATCGACAAACTCGGCACCGGGGAGCTGTTTTTT

J: TRBJ2-1
size: many
D: .
length: 14
V: TRBV4-1
CDR3: CASSHETSVREQFF
DNA: TGCGCCAGCAGCCACGAAACCAGTGTCCGGGAGCAGTTCTTC

J: TRBJ2-2
size: many
D: .
length: 15
V: TRBV11-2
CDR3: CASSLRGGDDGELFF
DNA: TGTGCCAGCAGCTTAAGGGGGGGGGACGACGGGGAGCTGTTTTTT

J: TRBJ1-5
size: .
D: .
length: 15
V: TRBV15
CDR3: CATSRGGMRNQPQHF
DNA: TGTGCCACCAGCAGAGGGGGTATGCGCAATCAGCCCCAGCATTTT

J: TRBJ1-3
size: many
D: TRBD1
length: 16
V: TRBV28
CDR3: CASRTPRQGPGNTIYF
DNA: TGTGCCAGCAGAACTCCCCGACAGGGGCCTGGAAACACCATATATTTT

J: TRBJ2-7
size: few
D: TRBD2
length: 16
V: TRBV6-1
CDR3: CASSYGSGGGTYEQYF
DNA: TGTGCCAGCAGCTATGGGTCGGGCGGGGGGACCTACGAGCAGTACTTC

J: TRBJ2-7
size: .
D: TRBD2
length: 15
V: TRBV2
CDR3: CASSELSGRADEQYF
DNA: TGTGCCAGCAGTGAGTTGAGCGGGAGGGCCGACGAGCAGTACTTC

J: TRBJ2-1
size: few
D: TRBD1
length: 13
V: TRBV9
CDR3: CASSATGQGGQFF
DNA: TGTGCCAGCAGCGCCACCGGACAGGGAGGGCAGTTCTTC

J: TRBJ2-7
size: .
D: .
length: 13
V: TRBV19
CDR3: CASSMRPSYEQYF
DNA: TGTGCCAGTAGTATGAGACCCTCCTACGAGCAGTACTTC

J: TRBJ2-5
size: .
D: .
length: 12
V: TRBV10-3
CDR3: CAISASFETQYF
DNA: TGTGCCATCAGTGCTAGCTTTGAGACCCAGTACTTC

J: TRBJ2-1
size: many
D: TRBD1
length: 14
V: TRBV11-1
CDR3: CASSLIDRGGEQFF
DNA: TGTGCCAGCAGCCTAATAGACAGGGGGGGTGAGCAGTTCTTC

J: TRBJ1-2
size: many
D: .
length: 11
V: TRBV2
CDR3: CASDPGIGYTF
DNA: TGTGCCAGCGACCCAGGGATCGGCTACACCTTC

J: TRBJ1-1
size: few
D: .
length: 14
V: TRBV4-1
CDR3: CASSQETLQGEAFF
DNA: TGCGCCAGCAGCCAAGAGACCCTACAGGGTGAAGCTTTCTTT

J: TRBJ2-3
size: .
D: TRBD1
length: 15
V: TRBV20-1
CDR3: CSARAGTARTDTQYF
DNA: TGCAGTGCTAGAGCCGGGACAGCTCGCACAGATACGCAGTATTTT

J: TRBJ2-2
size: few
D: TRBD2
length: 15
V: TRBV7-2
CDR3: CASSSGTSGIGELFF
DNA: TGTGCCAGCAGTTCCGGGACTAGCGGTATCGGGGAGCTGTTTTTT

J: TRBJ1-5
size: many
D: .
length: 18
V: TRBV3-1
CDR3: CASSQDKTGYFSNQPQHF
DNA: TGTGCCAGCAGCCAAGATAAGACGGGCTACTTTAGCAATCAGCCCCAGCATTTT

J: TRBJ1-4
size: many
D: .
length: 12
V: TRBV12-3/TRBV12-4
CDR3: CASSLTGEKLFF
DNA: TGTGCCAGCAGTTTAACAGGGGAAAAACTGTTTTTT

J: TRBJ2-5
size: many
D: TRBD1
length: 15
V: TRBV18
CDR3: CASSPSTGSLETQYF
DNA: TGTGCCAGCTCGCCATCGACAGGGAGTTTGGAGACCCAGTACTTC

J: TRBJ2-1
size: few
D: .
length: 13
V: TRBV29-1
CDR3: CSVEFGVGNEQFF
DNA: TGCAGCGTTGAATTTGGGGTTGGCAATGAGCAGTTCTTC

J: TRBJ1-3
size: many
D: TRBD1
length: 17
V: TRBV6-5
CDR3: CASSYGLDRVSGNTIYF
DNA: TGTGCCAGCAGTTACGGTCTTGACAGGGTCTCTGGAAACACCATATATTTT

J: TRBJ2-1
size: many
D: .
length: 13
V: TRBV27
CDR3: CASSFTPYNEQFF
DNA: TGTGCCAGCAGTTTCACGCCCTACAATGAGCAGTTCTTC

J: TRBJ1-1
size: many
D: .
length: 10
V: TRBV2
CDR3: CASFNPRAFF
DNA: TGTGCCAGCTTTAACCCTCGAGCTTTCTTT

J: TRBJ1-4
size: many
D: .
length: 15
V: TRBV7-2
CDR3: CASSLQGAANEKLFF
DNA: TGTGCCAGCAGCTTACAGGGTGCAGCTAATGAAAAACTGTTTTTT

J: TRBJ1-2
size: .
D: .
length: 18
V: TRBV14
CDR3: CASSQEILGRLHNYGYTF
DNA: TGTGCCAGCAGCCAAGAAATTTTAGGACGGCTCCATAACTATGGCTACACCTTC

J: TRBJ2-3
size: many
D: .
length: 13
V: TRBV30
CDR3: CAWTSLLANTQYF
DNA: TGTGCCTGGACCTCCCTGCTAGCGAATACGCAGTATTTT

J: TRBJ1-2
size: .
D: .
length: 13
V: TRBV27
CDR3: CASSPSANYGYTF
DNA: TGTGCCAGCAGCCCCTCAGCTAACTATGGCTACACCTTC

J: TRBJ1-3
size: few
D: .
length: 20
V: TRBV6-5
CDR3: CASSYSSIRGGIPSGNTIYF
DNA: TGTGCCAGCAGTTACTCGTCTATCCGGGGGGGTATTCCCTCTGGAAACACCATATATTTT

J: TRBJ2-7
size: few
D: TRBD1
length: 16
V: TRBV19
CDR3: CASSTGNPGQGGEQYF
DNA: TGTGCCAGTAGTACCGGGAACCCGGGACAGGGGGGCGAGCAGTACTTC